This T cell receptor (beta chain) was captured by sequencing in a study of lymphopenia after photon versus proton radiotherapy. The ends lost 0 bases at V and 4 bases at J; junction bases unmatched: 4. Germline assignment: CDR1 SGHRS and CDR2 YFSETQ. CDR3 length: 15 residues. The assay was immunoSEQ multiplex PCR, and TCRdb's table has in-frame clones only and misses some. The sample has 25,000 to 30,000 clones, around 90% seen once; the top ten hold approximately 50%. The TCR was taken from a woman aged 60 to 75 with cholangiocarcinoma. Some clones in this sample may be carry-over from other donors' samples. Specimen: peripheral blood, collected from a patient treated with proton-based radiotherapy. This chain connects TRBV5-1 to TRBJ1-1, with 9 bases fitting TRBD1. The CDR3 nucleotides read TGCGCCAGCAGCTTGGGACAGGGGGTTGGCACTGAAGCTTTCTTT. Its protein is CASSLGQGVGTEAFF.